Sequencing of this T cell receptor beta chain was carried out in a study of CD4 T cells in relation to SARS-CoV-2 and coronaviruses. Study-level results: Around two thirds of donors had memory CD4+ clonotypes crossrecognizing SARS-CoV-2 and common cold coronavirus spike. No donor gave both pre-pandemic and post-infection samples. Compared with monoreactive clones, crossreactive clones showed significantly weaker SARS-CoV-2 expansion.

With 5 bases removed from V and 1 base from J, the gap between germline ends came to 13 bases. The CDR3 sequence is 15 residues long. CDR1 is MDHEN, CDR2 SYDVKM, per germline. Details on this clone: Its antigen is still unknown.

For 10 days, approximately 10^5 sorted CD4+ cells grew with T cell-depleted PBMCs and CEF. The method was immunoSEQ multiplex PCR; TCRdb's version includes in-frame clones alone and lacks a portion of them. The profile shows fewer than 45,000 clones, over 75% of them singletons. The receptor was isolated from an adult with COVID-19. This chain joins TRBV28 and TRBJ2-3; the D gene is possibly TRBD2 (5 bases). The sample comprised naive CD4+ T cells from PBMCs, cultured in vitro. Subset noted: naive CD4+ T cells isolated by negative enrichment. The CDR3 DNA is TGTGCCAGCAGTCCTCCTAGCATCCGCACAGATACGCAGTATTTT. This sequence encodes CASSPPSIRTDTQYF.